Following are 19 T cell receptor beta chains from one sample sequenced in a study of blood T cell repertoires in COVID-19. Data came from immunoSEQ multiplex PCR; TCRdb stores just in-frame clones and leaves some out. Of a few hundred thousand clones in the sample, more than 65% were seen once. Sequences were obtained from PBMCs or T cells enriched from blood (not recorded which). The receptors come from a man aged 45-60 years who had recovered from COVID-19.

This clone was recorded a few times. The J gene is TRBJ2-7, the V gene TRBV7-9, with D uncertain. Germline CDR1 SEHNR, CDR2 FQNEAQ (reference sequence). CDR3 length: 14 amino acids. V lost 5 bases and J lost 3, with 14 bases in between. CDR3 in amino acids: CASSRPGSLYEQYF. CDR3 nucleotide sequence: TGTGCCAGCAGCCGTCCAGGTTCCCTCTACGAGCAGTACTTC.

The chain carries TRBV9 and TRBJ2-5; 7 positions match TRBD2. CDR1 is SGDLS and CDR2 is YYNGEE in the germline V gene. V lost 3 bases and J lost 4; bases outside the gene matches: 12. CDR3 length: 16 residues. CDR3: CASSAAGGGVGETQYF. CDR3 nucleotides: TGTGCCAGCAGCGCGGCCGGGGGAGGGGTAGGAGAGACCCAGTACTTC.

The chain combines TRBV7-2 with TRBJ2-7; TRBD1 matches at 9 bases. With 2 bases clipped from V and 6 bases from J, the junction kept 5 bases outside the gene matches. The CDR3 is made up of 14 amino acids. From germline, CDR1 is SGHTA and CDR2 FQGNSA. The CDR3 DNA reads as TGTGCCAGCAGCTTAAGGGACAGGGTCGCCGAGCAGTACTTC. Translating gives CASSLRDRVAEQYF.

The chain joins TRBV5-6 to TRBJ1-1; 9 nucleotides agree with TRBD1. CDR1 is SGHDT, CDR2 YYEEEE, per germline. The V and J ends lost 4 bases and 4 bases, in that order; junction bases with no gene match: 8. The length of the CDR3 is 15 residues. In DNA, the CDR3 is TGTGCCAGCAGCGCAGGGACAGGGAGGGGCACTGAAGCTTTCTTT. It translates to CASSAGTGRGTEAFF.

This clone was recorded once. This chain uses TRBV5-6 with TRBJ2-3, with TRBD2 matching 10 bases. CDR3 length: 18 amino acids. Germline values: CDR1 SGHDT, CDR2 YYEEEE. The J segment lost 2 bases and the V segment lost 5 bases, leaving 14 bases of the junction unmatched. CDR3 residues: CASSNWVAGGTNTDTQYF. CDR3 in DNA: TGTGCCAGCAGTAATTGGGTAGCGGGGGGCACTAACACAGATACGCAGTATTTT.

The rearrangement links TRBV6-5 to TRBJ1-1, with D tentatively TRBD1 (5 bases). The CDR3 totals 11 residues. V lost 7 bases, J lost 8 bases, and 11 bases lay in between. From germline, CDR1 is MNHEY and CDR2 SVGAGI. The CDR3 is CASNYGHEAFF. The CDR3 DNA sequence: TGTGCCAGCAATTATGGACACGAAGCTTTCTTT.

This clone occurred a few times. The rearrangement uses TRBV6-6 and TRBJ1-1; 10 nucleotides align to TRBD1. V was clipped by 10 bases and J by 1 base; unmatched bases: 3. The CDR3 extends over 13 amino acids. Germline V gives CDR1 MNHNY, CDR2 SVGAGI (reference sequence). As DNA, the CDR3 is TGTGCCATTCGGGACAGGGGGAACACTGAAGCTTTCTTT. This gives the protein CAIRDRGNTEAFF.

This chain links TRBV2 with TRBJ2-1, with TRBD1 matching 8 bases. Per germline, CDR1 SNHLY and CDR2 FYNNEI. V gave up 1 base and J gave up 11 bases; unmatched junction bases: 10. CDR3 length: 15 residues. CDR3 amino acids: CASSEDRTGIAKQFF. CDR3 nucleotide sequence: TGTGCCAGCAGTGAAGATAGGACAGGGATAGCGAAGCAGTTCTTC.

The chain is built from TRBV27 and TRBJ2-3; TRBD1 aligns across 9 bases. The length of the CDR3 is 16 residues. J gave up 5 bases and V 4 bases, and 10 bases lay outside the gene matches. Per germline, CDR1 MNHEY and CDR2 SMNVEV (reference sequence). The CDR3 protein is CASSSRRDREIDTQYF. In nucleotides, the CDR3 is TGTGCCAGCAGTTCGCGACGGGACAGGGAGATAGATACGCAGTATTTT.

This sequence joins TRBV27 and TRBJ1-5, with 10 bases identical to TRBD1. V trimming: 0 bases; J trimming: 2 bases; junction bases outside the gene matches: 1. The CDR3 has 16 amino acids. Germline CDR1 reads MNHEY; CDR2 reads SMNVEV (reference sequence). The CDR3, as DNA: TGTGCCAGCAGTTTATCCGGGACAGGGGGCAATCAGCCCCAGCATTTT. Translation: CASSLSGTGGNQPQHF.

The CDR3 protein is CASSLQPGTGGDEQFF. The CDR3 DNA follows: TGTGCCAGCAGCTTACAGCCCGGGACAGGGGGGGATGAGCAGTTCTTC. This chain joins TRBV7-9 and TRBJ2-1; TRBD1 agrees at 11 bases. Germline CDR1 is SEHNR and CDR2 is FQNEAQ (reference sequence). The ends lost 2 bases at V and 8 bases at J; junction bases unmatched: 8. This CDR3 spans 16 amino acids.

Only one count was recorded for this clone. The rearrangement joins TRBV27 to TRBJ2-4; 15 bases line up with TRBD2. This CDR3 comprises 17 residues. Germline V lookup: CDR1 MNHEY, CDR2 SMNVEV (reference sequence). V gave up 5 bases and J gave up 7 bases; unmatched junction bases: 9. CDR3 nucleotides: TGTGCCAGCAGTCGTTTCGGACTAGCGGGGGGGAGTAACATTCAGTACTTC. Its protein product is CASSRFGLAGGSNIQYF.

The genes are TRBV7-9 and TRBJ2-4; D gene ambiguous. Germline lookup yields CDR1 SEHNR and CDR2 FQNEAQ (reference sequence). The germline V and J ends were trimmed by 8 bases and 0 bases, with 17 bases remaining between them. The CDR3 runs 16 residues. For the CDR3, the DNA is TGTGCCAGCGGCAACCAGGAACGTCTAGCCAAAAACATTCAGTACTTC. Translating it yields CASGNQERLAKNIQYF.

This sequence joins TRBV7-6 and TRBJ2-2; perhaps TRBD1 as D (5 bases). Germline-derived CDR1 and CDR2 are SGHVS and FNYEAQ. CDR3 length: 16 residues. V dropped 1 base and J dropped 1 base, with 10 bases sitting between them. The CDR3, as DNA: TGTGCCAGCAGCTTAGGGGGCAGGGTGAACACCGGGGAGCTGTTTTTT. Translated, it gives CASSLGGRVNTGELFF.

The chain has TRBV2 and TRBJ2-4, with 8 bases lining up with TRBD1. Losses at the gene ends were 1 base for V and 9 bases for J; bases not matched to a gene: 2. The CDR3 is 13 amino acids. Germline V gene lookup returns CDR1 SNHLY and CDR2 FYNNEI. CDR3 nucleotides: TGTGCCAGCAGTGAAGGGACAGGGTTCATTCAGTACTTC. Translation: CASSEGTGFIQYF.

CDR3 in amino acids: CASSPPGRTIYNEQFF. In nucleotides, the CDR3 is TGTGCCAGCTCACCCCCGGGACGGACTATCTACAATGAGCAGTTCTTC. The chain is built from TRBV18 and TRBJ2-1; D is perhaps TRBD2 (6 bases). Germline V gene data show CDR1 as KGHSH and CDR2 as LQKENI. The CDR3 consists of 16 residues. V was clipped by 3 bases and J by 3 bases, with 15 bases between them. Looking up the rest from reference TRBV18 and TRBJ2-1 gives the full variable domain: NAGVMQNPRHLVRRRGQEARLRCSPMKGHSHVYWYRQLPEEGLKFMVYLQKENIIDESGMPKERFSAEFPKEGPSILRIQQVVRGDSAAYFCASSPPGRTIYNEQFFGPGTRLTVL.

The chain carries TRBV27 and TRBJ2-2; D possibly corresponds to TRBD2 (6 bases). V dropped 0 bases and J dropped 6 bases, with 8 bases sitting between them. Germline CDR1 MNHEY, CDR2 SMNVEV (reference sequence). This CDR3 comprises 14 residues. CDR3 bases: TGTGCCAGCAGTTTATCCGGAGGGGCCGGGGAGCTGTTTTTT. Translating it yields CASSLSGGAGELFF.

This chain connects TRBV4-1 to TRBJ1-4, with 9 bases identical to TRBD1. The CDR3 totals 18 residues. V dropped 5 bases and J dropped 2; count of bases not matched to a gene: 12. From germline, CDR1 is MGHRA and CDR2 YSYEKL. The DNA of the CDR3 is TGCGCCAGCAGCAAAATCCGGGACAGGGATCCCACTAATGAAAAACTGTTTTTT. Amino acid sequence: CASSKIRDRDPTNEKLFF.

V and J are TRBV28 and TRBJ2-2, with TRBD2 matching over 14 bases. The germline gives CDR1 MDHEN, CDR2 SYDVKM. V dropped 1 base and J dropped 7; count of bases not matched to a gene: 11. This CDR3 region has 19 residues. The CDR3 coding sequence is TGTGCCAGCAGTTTATTGGGGACTAGCGGGAGCCGTCTGGGCGGGGAGCTGTTTTTT. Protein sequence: CASSLLGTSGSRLGGELFF.